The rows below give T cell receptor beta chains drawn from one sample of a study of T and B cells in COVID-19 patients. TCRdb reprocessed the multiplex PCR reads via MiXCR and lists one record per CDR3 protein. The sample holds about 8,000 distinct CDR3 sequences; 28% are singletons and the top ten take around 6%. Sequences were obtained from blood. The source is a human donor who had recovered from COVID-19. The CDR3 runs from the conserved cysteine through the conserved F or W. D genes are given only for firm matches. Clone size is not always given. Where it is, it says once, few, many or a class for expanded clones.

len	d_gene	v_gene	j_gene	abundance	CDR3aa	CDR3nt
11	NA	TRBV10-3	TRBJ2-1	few	CAIYEGNEQFF	TGTGCCATTTATGAGGGCAATGAGCAGTTCTTC
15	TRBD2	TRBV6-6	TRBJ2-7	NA	CASTSGGGTSYEQYF	TGTGCCAGCACTAGCGGGGGGGGGACCTCCTACGAGCAGTACTTC
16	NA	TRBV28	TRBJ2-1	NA	CASSLPPGTASNEQFF	TGTGCCAGCAGTTTACCCCCTGGGACGGCGAGCAATGAGCAGTTCTTC
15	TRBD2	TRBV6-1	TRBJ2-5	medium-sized	CASNRIGGLAETQYF	TGTGCCAGCAACCGCATTGGGGGACTAGCTGAGACCCAGTACTTC
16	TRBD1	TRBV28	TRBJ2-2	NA	CASTITGVLNTGELFF	TGTGCCAGCACCATAACAGGGGTACTCAACACCGGGGAGCTGTTTTTT
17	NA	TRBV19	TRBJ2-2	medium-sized	CASSIQKTTGNTGELFF	TGTGCCAGTAGTATCCAAAAAACGACAGGGAACACCGGGGAGCTGTTTTTT
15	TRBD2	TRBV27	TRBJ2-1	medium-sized	CASSPRLAGGNEQFF	TGTGCCAGCAGTCCCCGCCTAGCGGGGGGGAATGAGCAGTTCTTC
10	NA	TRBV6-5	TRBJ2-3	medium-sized	CATQQDTQYF	TGTGCCACCCAGCAGGATACGCAGTATTTT
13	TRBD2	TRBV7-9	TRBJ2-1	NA	CASSFTSGAEQFF	TGTGCCAGCAGCTTTACTAGCGGGGCTGAGCAGTTCTTC
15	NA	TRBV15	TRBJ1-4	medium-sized	CATSRAGSGGEKLFF	TGTGCCACCAGCAGAGCAGGGAGCGGGGGTGAAAAACTGTTTTTT